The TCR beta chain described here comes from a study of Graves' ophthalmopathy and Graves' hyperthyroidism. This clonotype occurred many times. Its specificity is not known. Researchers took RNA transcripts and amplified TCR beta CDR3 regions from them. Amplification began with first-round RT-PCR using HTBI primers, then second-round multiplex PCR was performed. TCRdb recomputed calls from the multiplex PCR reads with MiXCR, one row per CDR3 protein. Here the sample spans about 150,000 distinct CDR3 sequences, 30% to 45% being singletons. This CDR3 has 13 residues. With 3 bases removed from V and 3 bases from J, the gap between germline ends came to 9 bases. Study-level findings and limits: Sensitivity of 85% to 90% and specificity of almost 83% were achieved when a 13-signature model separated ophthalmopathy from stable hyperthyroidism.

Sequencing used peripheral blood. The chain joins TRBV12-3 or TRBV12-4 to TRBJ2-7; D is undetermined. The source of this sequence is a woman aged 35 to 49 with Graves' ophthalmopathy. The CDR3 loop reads CASSFGSLYEQYF. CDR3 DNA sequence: TGTGCCAGCAGTTTCGGCAGCCTCTACGAGCAGTACTTC.